This paragraph covers one T cell receptor (beta chain) sequence. What it recognizes is unknown. The sample comes from a study of beta chain features in type 1 diabetes. Study information: Age, gender, cell numbers and subset yield matched between patients and controls.

What was sequenced were expressed TCRB transcripts, since all of the isolated RNA had been reverse transcribed. Naive, central memory and regulatory T cell samples yielded about 4 million reads on average. Sequencing used immunoSEQ multiplex PCR; TCRdb keeps in-frame clones, though not all of them. The sample lists hundreds of thousands of clones; over 10% were seen once. The single heparinised draw taken from each donor contained approximately 120 mL of blood on average. Germline CDR1 SGHNT, CDR2 YYREEE (reference sequence). The CDR3 loop spans 15 amino acids. J lost 6 bases, V lost 3 bases, and 3 bases had no gene match. Study-level results: Here, the possible influence of HLA type (on TCRB rearrangement) remained unresolved. Researchers report that Type 1 diabetes patients had moderately but significantly shorter TCRB CDR3s across all four CD4+ subsets.

The source material was naive CD4+ T cells from blood. This receptor was obtained from a man aged 18 to 35 with type 1 diabetes. The chain joins TRBV5-4 to TRBJ2-3; 14 bases are shared with TRBD2. CDR3 sequence (DNA): TGTGCCAGCAGCTCTAGACTAGCGGGGGGGGATACGCAGTATTTT. As protein: CASSSRLAGGDTQYF.